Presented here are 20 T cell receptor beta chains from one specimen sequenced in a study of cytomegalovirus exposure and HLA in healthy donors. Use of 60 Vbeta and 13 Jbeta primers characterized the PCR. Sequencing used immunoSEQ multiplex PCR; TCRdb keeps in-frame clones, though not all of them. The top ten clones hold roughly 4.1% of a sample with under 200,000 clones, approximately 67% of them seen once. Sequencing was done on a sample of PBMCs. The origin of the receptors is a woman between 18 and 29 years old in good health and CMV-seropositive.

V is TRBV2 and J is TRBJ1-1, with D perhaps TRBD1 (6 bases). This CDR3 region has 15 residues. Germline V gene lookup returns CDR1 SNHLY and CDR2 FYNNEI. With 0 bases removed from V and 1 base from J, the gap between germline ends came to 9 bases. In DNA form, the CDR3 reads TGTGCCAGCAGTGAAGCTTCAGGGGCGAACACTGAAGCTTTCTTT. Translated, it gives CASSEASGANTEAFF.

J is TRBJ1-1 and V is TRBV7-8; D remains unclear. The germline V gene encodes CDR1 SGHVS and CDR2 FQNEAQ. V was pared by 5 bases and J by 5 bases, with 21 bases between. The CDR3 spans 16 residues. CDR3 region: CASSPTRVPWSTEAFF. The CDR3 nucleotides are TGTGCCAGCAGCCCCACCCGGGTCCCATGGAGTACTGAAGCTTTCTTT. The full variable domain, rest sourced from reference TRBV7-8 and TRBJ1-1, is GAGVSQSPRYKVAKRGQDVALRCDPISGHVSLFWYQQALGQGPEFLTYFQNEAQLDKSGLPSDRFFAERPEGSVSTLKIQRTQQEDSAVYLCASSPTRVPWSTEAFFGQGTRLTVV.

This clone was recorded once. The DNA for the CDR3 is TGTGCCAGCAGCTCTTACCTCTTAGGGGTAGCGGCTAGCCCATATACGCAGTATTTT. This translates into CASSSYLLGVAASPYTQYF. The chain couples TRBV7-9 to TRBJ2-3; the D gene is possibly TRBD2 (6 bases). V lost 4 bases and J 7 bases, leaving 30 bases between the germline ends. This CDR3 is 19 amino acids long. The V gene's germline CDR1 is SEHNR and CDR2 FQNEAQ (reference sequence).

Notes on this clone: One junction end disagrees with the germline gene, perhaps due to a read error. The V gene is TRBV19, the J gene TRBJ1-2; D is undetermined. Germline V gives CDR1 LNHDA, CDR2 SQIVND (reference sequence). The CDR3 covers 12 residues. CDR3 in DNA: TGCGCCAGTAGGTACCAGGCTTATGGCTACACCTTC. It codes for CASRYQAYGYTF.

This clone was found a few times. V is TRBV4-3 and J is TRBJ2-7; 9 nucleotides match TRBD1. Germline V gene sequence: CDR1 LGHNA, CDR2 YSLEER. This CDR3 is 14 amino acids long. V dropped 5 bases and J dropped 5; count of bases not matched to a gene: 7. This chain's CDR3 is CASSWDRVSNEQYF. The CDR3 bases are TGCGCCAGCAGCTGGGACAGGGTGAGCAACGAGCAGTACTTC.

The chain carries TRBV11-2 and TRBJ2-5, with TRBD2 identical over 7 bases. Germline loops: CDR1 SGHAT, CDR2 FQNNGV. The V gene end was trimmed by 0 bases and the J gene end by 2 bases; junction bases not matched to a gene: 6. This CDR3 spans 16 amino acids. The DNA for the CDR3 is TGTGCCAGCAGCTTAGATCTGGGGGGGGGACAAGAGACCCAGTACTTC. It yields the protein CASSLDLGGGQETQYF.

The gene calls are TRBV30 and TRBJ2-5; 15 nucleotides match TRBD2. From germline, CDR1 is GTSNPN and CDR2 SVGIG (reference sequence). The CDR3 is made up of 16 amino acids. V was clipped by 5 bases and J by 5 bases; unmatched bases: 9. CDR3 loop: CAWDLGTSGRSETQYF. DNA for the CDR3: TGTGCCTGGGACCTCGGGACTAGCGGGAGGTCGGAGACCCAGTACTTC.

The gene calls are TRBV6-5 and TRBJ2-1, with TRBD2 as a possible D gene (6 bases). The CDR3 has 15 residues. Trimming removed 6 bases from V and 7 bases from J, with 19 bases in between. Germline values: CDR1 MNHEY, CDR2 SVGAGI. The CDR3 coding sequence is TGTGCCAGCAGCCAACTAGCAACTGCAAAAAATGAGCAGTTCTTC. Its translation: CASSQLATAKNEQFF.

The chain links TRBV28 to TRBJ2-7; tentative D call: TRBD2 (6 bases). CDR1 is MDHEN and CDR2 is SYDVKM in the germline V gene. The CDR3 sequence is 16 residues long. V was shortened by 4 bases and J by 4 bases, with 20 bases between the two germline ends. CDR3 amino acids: CASSSKPRGSYYEQYF. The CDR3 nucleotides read TGTGCCAGCAGTTCCAAACCCCGGGGGTCCTATTACGAGCAGTACTTC. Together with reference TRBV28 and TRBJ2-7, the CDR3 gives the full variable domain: DVKVTQSSRYLVKRTGEKVFLECVQDMDHENMFWYRQDPGLGLRLIYFSYDVKMKEKGDIPEGYSVSREKKERFSLILESASTNQTSMYLCASSSKPRGSYYEQYFGPGTRLTVT.

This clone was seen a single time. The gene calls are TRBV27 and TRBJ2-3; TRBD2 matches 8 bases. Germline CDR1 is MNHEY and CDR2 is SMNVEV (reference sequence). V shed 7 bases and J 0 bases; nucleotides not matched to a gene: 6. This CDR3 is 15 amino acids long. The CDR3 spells CASTHQRGSTDTQYF. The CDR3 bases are TGTGCCAGCACCCACCAGCGGGGGAGCACAGATACGCAGTATTTT.

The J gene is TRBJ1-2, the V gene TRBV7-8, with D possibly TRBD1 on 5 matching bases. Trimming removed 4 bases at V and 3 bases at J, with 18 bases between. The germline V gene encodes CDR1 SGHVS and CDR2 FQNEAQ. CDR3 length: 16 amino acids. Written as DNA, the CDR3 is TGTGCCAGCAGCTATAGCGGGGGAGAACGGCACTATGGCTACACCTTC. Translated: CASSYSGGERHYGYTF.

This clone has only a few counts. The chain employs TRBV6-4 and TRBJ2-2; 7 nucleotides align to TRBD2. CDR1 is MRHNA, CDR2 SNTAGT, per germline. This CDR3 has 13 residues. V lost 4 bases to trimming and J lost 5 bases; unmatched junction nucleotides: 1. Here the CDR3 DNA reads TGTGCCAGCAGTGCTAGCGGAACCGGGGAGCTGTTTTTT. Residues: CASSASGTGELFF.

In nucleotides, the CDR3 is TGCGCCAGCAGCTCCCGGGACAGAGACACCGGGGAGCTGTTTTTT. This codes for CASSSRDRDTGELFF. V and J are TRBV5-1 and TRBJ2-2; 7 bases agree with TRBD1. Germline CDR1 and CDR2: SGHRS and YFSETQ. This CDR3 region has 15 residues. The junction had 5 bases not matched to a gene; V was cut back by 3 bases and J by 3 bases.

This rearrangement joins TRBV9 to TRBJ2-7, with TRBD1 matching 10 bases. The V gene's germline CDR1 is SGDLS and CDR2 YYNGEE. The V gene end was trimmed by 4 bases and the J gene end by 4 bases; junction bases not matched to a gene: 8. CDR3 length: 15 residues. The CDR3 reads CASSPHGTGVYEQYF. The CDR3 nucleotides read TGTGCCAGCAGCCCTCACGGGACAGGGGTGTACGAGCAGTACTTC.

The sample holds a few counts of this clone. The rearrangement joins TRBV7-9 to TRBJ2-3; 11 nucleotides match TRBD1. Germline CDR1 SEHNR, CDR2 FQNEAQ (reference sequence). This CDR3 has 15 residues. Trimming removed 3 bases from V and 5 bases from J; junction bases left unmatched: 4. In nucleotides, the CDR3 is TGTGCCAGCAGCTTGGGACAGGGGGGAGGAGATACGCAGTATTTT. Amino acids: CASSLGQGGGDTQYF.

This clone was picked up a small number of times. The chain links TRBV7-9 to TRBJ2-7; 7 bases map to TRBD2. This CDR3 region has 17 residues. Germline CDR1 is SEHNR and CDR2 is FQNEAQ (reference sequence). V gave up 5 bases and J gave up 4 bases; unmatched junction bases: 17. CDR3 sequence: CASSRLSGRVADYEQYF. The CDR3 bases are TGTGCCAGCAGCCGGCTCTCGGGGAGGGTAGCAGATTACGAGCAGTACTTC.

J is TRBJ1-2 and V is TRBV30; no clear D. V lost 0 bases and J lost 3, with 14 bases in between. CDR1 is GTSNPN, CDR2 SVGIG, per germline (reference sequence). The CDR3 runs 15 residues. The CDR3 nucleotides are TGTGCCTGGAGTGTACTTGATCCTTCATACTATGGCTACACCTTC. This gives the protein CAWSVLDPSYYGYTF. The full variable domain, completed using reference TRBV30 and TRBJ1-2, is SQTIHQWPATLVQPVGSPLSLECTVEGTSNPNLYWYRQAAGRGLQLLFYSVGIGQISSEVPQNLSASRPQDRQFILSSKKLLLSDSGFYLCAWSVLDPSYYGYTFGSGTRLTVV.

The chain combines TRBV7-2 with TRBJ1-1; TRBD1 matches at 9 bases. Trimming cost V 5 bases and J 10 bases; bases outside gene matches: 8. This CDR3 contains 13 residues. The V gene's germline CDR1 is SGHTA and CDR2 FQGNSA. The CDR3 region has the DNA TGTGCCAGCAGCATACAGGGGGCGCAAGCAGCTTTCTTT. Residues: CASSIQGAQAAFF.

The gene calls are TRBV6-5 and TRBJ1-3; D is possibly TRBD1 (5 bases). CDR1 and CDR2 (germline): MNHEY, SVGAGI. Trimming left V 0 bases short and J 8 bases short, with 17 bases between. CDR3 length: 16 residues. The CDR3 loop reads CASSYSLQGSLHTIYF. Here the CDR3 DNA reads TGTGCCAGCAGTTACTCGTTGCAGGGATCCTTGCACACCATATATTTT.

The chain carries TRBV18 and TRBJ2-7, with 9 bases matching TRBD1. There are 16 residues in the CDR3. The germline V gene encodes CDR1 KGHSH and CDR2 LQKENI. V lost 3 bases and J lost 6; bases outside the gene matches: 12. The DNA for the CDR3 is TGTGCCAGCTCACCGCGACAGGGGGATAGTTCCAGCGAGCAGTACTTC. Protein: CASSPRQGDSSSEQYF.